This T cell receptor beta chain was identified in a study of cytomegalovirus exposure and HLA in healthy donors. Study as a whole: Membership in the Caucasian-associated ancestry cluster was found for around 81% of roughly 400 genotyped donors. Findings and limits, study-wide: According to a later analysis, donors in an Asian-associated ancestry cluster reportedly had fewer N-insertions than the 666-donor mean. The classifier, whose performance was assessed in both the original and validation cohorts, reportedly diagnosed cytomegalovirus status with high specificity and sensitivity. For TCR beta chains, V- and J-gene trimming was later linked to a missense DCLRE1C variant.

Comment on this clone: What it binds is not known.

The PCR employed 60 Vbeta primers together with 13 Jbeta primers. Sequencing used immunoSEQ multiplex PCR; TCRdb keeps in-frame clones, though not all of them. The data contain approximately 170,000 clones, around 62% of them singletons. The V gene end was trimmed by 0 bases and the J gene end by 1 base; junction bases not matched to a gene: 5. This CDR3 is built from 16 residues. Germline lookup yields CDR1 WNHNN and CDR2 SYGVQD (reference sequence). This rearrangement joins TRBV10-1 to TRBJ1-1, with 7 bases matching TRBD1. This TCR was recovered from a man aged 35-49 years in good health and CMV-seronegative. Material for sequencing was PBMCs. The CDR3 sequence is CASSESRTGQNTEAFF. The CDR3 region has the DNA TGCGCCAGCAGTGAGTCCCGGACAGGACAGAACACTGAAGCTTTCTTT.